The rows below give T cell receptor beta chains drawn from one sample of a study of spatial heterogeneity in lung cancer. TCRdb analysed the 5' RACE reads with MiXCR anew, one entry per CDR3 protein. The table lists tens of thousands of distinct CDR3 sequences, about 12% of them singletons. The sequencing used PBMCs, collected at surgery. These receptors all stem from a male donor with early-stage non-small cell lung cancer. CDR3s include the opening cysteine and the closing phenylalanine or tryptophan. D genes are given only for firm matches. Part of the rows lack a size; the others show once, few, many or a class for expanded clones.

V	J	size	D	DNA	CDR3
TRBV28	TRBJ1-2	many	.	TGTGCCAGCAGTTTCCTGCGCGCGGGCTACACCTTC	CASSFLRAGYTF
TRBV7-3	TRBJ2-1	few	TRBD1	TGTGCCAGCAGCTTAAACAGGGGGCTATCCTACAATGAGCAGTTCTTC	CASSLNRGLSYNEQFF
TRBV10-2	TRBJ2-7	few	.	TGCGCCAGCAGTGACCGGGTGTGGTACTTC	CASSDRVWYF
TRBV20-1	TRBJ1-2	few	.	TGCAGTGCTAGAGACGCCGGCCCGGTTCACACCTTC	CSARDAGPVHTF
TRBV7-9	TRBJ2-1	many	TRBD1	TGTGCCAGCAGTCCGGGACAGGGGCGTTTCTTC	CASSPGQGRFF
TRBV7-2	TRBJ2-1	.	.	TGTGCCAGCAGCTTAGCCCAGGGGGGCTACAATGAGCAGTTCTTC	CASSLAQGGYNEQFF
TRBV9	TRBJ2-5	few	TRBD1	TGTGCCAGCAGCGTAGGGGACAGGGCGGAGACCCAGTACTTC	CASSVGDRAETQYF
TRBV7-9	TRBJ2-1	few	.	TGTGCCAGCAGCGCCCAGGATAGCGGGCAGTTCTTC	CASSAQDSGQFF
TRBV20-1	TRBJ2-3	few	.	TGCAGTGCTAGTAGTCGACAGAGCACAGATACGCAGTATTTT	CSASSRQSTDTQYF
TRBV10-3	TRBJ2-7	many	.	TGTGCCATCAGTACCCCTAGGGGCGAGCAGTACTTC	CAISTPRGEQYF
TRBV5-5	TRBJ2-1	few	TRBD1	TGTGCCAGCAGCTTGCCAGGGACAGGGGTTAATGAGCAGTTCTTC	CASSLPGTGVNEQFF
TRBV6-2/TRBV6-3	TRBJ2-4	few	.	TGTGCCAGCACCGACGATATAGCCAAAAACATTCAGTACTTC	CASTDDIAKNIQYF
TRBV5-1	TRBJ2-2	few	TRBD2	TGCGCCAGCAGCTGGACTAGGAACACCGGGGAGCTGTTTTTT	CASSWTRNTGELFF
TRBV28	TRBJ1-5	.	.	TGTGCCAGCAGGTCCCCCCTGGGAGGATTTAGCAATCAGCCCCAGCATTTT	CASRSPLGGFSNQPQHF
TRBV20-1	TRBJ1-1	.	TRBD1	TGCAGTGCTAGTTCCAGGGGGCTTACTGAAGCTTTCTTT	CSASSRGLTEAFF
TRBV28	TRBJ1-1	few	.	TGTGCCAGCAGTCCCCCTCGCCGGAACACTGAAGCTTTCTTT	CASSPPRRNTEAFF
TRBV10-3	TRBJ2-1	few	TRBD1	TGTGCCATCAGAAGGGACAGGGGCGGAAATGAGCAGTTCTTC	CAIRRDRGGNEQFF
TRBV28	TRBJ2-5	few	TRBD2	TGTGCCAGCACCCCTGGGCTAGCGGGAGAGACCCAGTACTTC	CASTPGLAGETQYF
TRBV28	TRBJ2-5	.	.	TGTGCCAGCAGTACCCAGGGATCAGAGACCCAGTACTTC	CASSTQGSETQYF
TRBV10-3	TRBJ2-2	many	.	TGTGCCATCAGTGATGGTAGCCGCTACACCGGGGAGCTGTTTTTT	CAISDGSRYTGELFF